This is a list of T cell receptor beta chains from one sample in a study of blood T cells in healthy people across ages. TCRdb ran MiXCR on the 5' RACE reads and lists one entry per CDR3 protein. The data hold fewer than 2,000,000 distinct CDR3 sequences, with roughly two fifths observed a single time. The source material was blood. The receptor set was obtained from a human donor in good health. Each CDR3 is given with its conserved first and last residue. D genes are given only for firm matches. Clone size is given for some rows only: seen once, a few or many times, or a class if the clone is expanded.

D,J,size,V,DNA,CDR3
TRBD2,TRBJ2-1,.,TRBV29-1,TGCAGCGTTGGCGGATTACGGCTAGCGGGGATCAATGAGCAGTTCTTC,CSVGGLRLAGINEQFF
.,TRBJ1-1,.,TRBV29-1,TGCAGCGTTGAGGGGGGGGACACGACGAACACTGAAGCTTTCTTT,CSVEGGDTTNTEAFF
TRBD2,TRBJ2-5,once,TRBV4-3,TGCGCCAGCAGCCAGGATTCCGGGACTAGCGGGGGGCAGACCCAGTACTTC,CASSQDSGTSGGQTQYF
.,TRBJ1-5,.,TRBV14,TGTGCCAGCAGCCAAGATAGATGGGCTTTTGCGAGCAGGGTGCGTGGTTTCGGCAATCAGCCCCAGCATTTT,CASSQDRWAFASRVRGFGNQPQHF
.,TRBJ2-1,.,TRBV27,TGTGCCAGCAGTCTTACTGCTGGAGGAGGCTACAATGAGCAGTTCTTC,CASSLTAGGGYNEQFF
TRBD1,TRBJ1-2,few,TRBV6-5,TGTGCCAGCAGAGGGGACAGGGGTCGATATGGCTACACCTTC,CASRGDRGRYGYTF
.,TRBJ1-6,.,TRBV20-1,TGCAGTGCTCCCCGAGCGGGGTCGAATTCACCCCTCCACTTT,CSAPRAGSNSPLHF
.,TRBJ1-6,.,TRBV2,TGTGCCAGCACCCCGGGCAGGGGAGGTCCACCCCTCCACTTT,CASTPGRGGPPLHF
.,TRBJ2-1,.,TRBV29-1,TGCAGCGTTGTTTGGCTAGCGACCTACAATGAGCAGTTCTTC,CSVVWLATYNEQFF
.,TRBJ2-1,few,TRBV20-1,TGCAGTGCTAGAGGACCCCTAAGAATTGGGGTGCAGTTCTTC,CSARGPLRIGVQFF
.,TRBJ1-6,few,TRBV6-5,TGTGCCAGCAGTTACTCCGAGGGGAATTCACCCCTCCACTTT,CASSYSEGNSPLHF
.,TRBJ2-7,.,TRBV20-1,TGCAGTGCTAGAGATTCCCAGGGTTCGGACGAGCAGTACTTC,CSARDSQGSDEQYF
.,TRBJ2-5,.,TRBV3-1,TGTGCCAGCAGCCCTCTAGCAAAGGAGACCCAGTACTTC,CASSPLAKETQYF
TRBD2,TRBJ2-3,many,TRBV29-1,TGCAGCGTAGAAGCGGGGGGGCGGGAGGATACGCAGTATTTT,CSVEAGGREDTQYF
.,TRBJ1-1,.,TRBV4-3,TGCGCCAGCAGCCTCGGGGAGGGGTGGACTGAAGCTTTCTTT,CASSLGEGWTEAFF
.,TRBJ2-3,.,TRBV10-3,TGTGCCACCCATAGCACAGATACGCAGTATTTT,CATHSTDTQYF
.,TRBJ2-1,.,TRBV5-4,TGTGCCAGCAGCTTGCGCCTCCGGGGGGCACAAGCTGAGCAGTTCTTC,CASSLRLRGAQAEQFF
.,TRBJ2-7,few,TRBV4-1,TGCGCCAGCAGCCAAGAACGGGGGCGGTCGGGAGAGCAGTACTTC,CASSQERGRSGEQYF
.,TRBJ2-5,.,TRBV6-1,TGTGCCAGCACTAGACTCTTTGGAGAAGAGACCCAGTACTTC,CASTRLFGEETQYF
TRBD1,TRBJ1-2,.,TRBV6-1,TGTGCCAGCTGGACAGGGAACTATGGCTACACCTTC,CASWTGNYGYTF
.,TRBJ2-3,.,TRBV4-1,TGCGCCAGCAGCAAGGGCAGGGATACTAGCACAGATACGCAGTATTTT,CASSKGRDTSTDTQYF
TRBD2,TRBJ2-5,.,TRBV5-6,TGTGCCAGCAGGACACTAGCGGGGGGGCCCCAGTACTTC,CASRTLAGGPQYF
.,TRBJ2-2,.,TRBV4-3,TGCGCCAGCAGCCAAGATTACGCAAAGAACACCGGGGAGCTGTTTTTT,CASSQDYAKNTGELFF
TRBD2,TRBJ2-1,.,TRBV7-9,TGTGCCAGCAGCTCACCGGGACTAGGAATTTCCTACGAGCAGTTCTTC,CASSSPGLGISYEQFF
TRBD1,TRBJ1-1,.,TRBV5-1,TGCGCCAGCAGCTTGGGCCCGGGACAGGGGGCGGCTGAAGCTTTCTTT,CASSLGPGQGAAEAFF